This TCR beta chain was sequenced during a study of shared clonotypes between healthy human individuals. At deep level, the assay was performed. TCRdb keeps only in-frame clones here, not all; method: immunoSEQ multiplex PCR. The top ten hold under 2% of the sample, which has roughly 700,000 clones, approximately 79% seen once. The V gene's germline CDR1 is MGHRA and CDR2 YSYEKL. CDR3 length equals 16 residues. V lost 2 bases to trimming and J lost 4 bases, with 15 bases between them. This TCR came from a woman in her 30s in good health. Material: memory CD4+ T cells sorted from blood. Subset specified: CD45RA-negative fraction. The chain joins TRBV4-1 to TRBJ1-3; the D gene is possibly TRBD1 (5 bases). The CDR3 reads CASSQWSGREGNTIYF. CDR3 sequence (DNA): TGCGCCAGCAGCCAATGGTCCGGCAGGGAAGGAAACACCATATATTTT.